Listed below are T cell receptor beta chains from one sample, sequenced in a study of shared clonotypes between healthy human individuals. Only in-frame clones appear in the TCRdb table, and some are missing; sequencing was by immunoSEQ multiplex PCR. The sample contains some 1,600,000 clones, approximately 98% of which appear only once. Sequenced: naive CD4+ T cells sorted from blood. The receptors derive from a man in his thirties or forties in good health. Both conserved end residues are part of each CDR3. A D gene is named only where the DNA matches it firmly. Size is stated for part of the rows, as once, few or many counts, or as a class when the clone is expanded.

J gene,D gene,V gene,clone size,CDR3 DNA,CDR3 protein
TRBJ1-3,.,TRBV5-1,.,TGCGCCAGCAGCTTGGACAGCCAGGGAAACACCATATATTTT,CASSLDSQGNTIYF
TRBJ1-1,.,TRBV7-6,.,TGTGCCAGCAGCTCGATGGCAGATGAAGCTTTCTTT,CASSSMADEAFF
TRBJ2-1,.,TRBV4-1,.,TGCGCCAGCAGCCAAAGTTGGGCAATTCTCAATGAGCAGTTCTTC,CASSQSWAILNEQFF
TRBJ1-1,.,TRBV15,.,TGTGCCACCAGCCTAGGGTATAACACTGAAGCTTTCTTT,CATSLGYNTEAFF
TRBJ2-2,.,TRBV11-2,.,TGTGCCAGCAGCTTAGGGGTTGGGAGTACCGGGGAGCTGTTTTTT,CASSLGVGSTGELFF
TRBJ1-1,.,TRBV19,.,TGTGCCAGTAGTAAGCCAAGGAGTGGAGGTACTGAAGCTTTCTTT,CASSKPRSGGTEAFF
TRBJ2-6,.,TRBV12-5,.,TGTGCTAGTGGTCAATCTGGGGCCAACGTCCTGACTTTC,CASGQSGANVLTF
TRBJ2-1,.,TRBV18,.,TGTGCCAGCTCACCACGCAATAACAATGAGCAGTTCTTC,CASSPRNNNEQFF
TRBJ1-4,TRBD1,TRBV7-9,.,TGTGCCAGCATCCCCGAGGGACAGACTAATGAAAAACTGTTTTTT,CASIPEGQTNEKLFF
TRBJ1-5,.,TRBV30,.,TGTGCCTGGAGTGTAAAGGGCCAGCCCCAGCATTTT,CAWSVKGQPQHF
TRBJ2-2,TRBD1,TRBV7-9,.,TGTGCCAGCAGCTACAACAGGGGGAGCGGGGAGCTGTTTTTT,CASSYNRGSGELFF
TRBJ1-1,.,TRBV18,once,TGTGCCAGCTCACCCGACGTATACACCTCTGAAGCTTTCTTT,CASSPDVYTSEAFF
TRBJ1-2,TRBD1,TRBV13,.,TGTGCCAGCAGTCCTTTCCCGGGACAGGGGGCGCGTTATTCTGGCTACACCTTC,CASSPFPGQGARYSGYTF
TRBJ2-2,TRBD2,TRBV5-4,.,TGTGCCAGCAGCTCACTAGCGACGAACACCGGGGAGCTGTTTTTT,CASSSLATNTGELFF
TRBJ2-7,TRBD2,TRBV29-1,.,TGCAGCGCCCGCGGACCAGCGGGAGACCTCTACGAGCAGTACTTC,CSARGPAGDLYEQYF
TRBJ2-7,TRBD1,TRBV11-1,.,TGTGCCAGCAGCCCGCGGACAGGGTTCGGCTACGAGCAGTACTTC,CASSPRTGFGYEQYF
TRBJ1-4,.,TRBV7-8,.,TGTGCCAGCAGCTTAGAGGCGGTTTCGTCGGATCGGGAAAAACTGTTTTTT,CASSLEAVSSDREKLFF
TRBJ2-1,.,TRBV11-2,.,TGTGCCAGCAGCTTAATGGCAGCAAACAATGAGCAGTTCTTC,CASSLMAANNEQFF
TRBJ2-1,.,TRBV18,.,TGTGCCAGCTCACCACCTATAATGTTCTCTCGCCCTAATGAGCAGTTCTTC,CASSPPIMFSRPNEQFF
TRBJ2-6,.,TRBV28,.,TGTGCCAGCAGTCACGGGACGTCTGGGGCCAACGTCCTGACTTTC,CASSHGTSGANVLTF
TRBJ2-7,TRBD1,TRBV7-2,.,TGTGCCAGCAGCTACCCGCGCAGGGGGACCCGCGAGCAGTACTTC,CASSYPRRGTREQYF
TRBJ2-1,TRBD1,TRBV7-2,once,TGTGCCAGCAGCTTTGACACCAACAGGGGCACATGGTTCTTC,CASSFDTNRGTWFF
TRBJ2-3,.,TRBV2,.,TGTGCCAGCACCACACGGGTCACAGATACGCAGTATTTT,CASTTRVTDTQYF
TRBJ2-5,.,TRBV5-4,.,TGTGCCAGCAGCTTGAGGCAGGGGGGAGAGACCCAGTACTTC,CASSLRQGGETQYF
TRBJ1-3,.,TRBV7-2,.,TGTGCCAGCAGCTTAGTGGCAGGATCCTCTGGAAACACCATATATTTT,CASSLVAGSSGNTIYF
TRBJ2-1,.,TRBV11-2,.,TGTGCCAGCAGCTTGATGGCGACGGCGGGCCTTGACAATGAGCAGTTCTTC,CASSLMATAGLDNEQFF
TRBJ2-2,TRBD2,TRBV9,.,TGTGCCAGCAGCCCACTAGCGACGGGCACCGGGGAGCTGTTTTTT,CASSPLATGTGELFF
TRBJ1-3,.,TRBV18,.,TGTGCCAGCTCAAACAGGGTATCTGGAAACACCATATATTTT,CASSNRVSGNTIYF
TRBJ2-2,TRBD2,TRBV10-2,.,TGCGCCAGCAGTGAGACTAGCGGAAACACCGGGGAGCTGTTTTTT,CASSETSGNTGELFF
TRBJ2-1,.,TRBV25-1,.,TGTGCCAGCAGTGAATTCCAGCCCGCAAGCGGTGAGCAGTTCTTC,CASSEFQPASGEQFF
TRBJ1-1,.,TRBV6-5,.,TGTGCCAGCAGTTACTCGGGAGGGACTGAAGCTTTCTTT,CASSYSGGTEAFF
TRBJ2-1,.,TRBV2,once,TGTGCCAGCTCGAAGGACGGGCGTTACAATGAGCAGTTCTTC,CASSKDGRYNEQFF
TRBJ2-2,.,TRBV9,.,TGTGCCAGCAGCGACGCAAGGGGGGCCGGGGAGCTGTTTTTT,CASSDARGAGELFF
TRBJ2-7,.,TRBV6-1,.,TGTGCCAGCAGGAAGACAGGCCCCTACGAGCAGTACTTC,CASRKTGPYEQYF
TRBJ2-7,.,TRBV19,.,TGTGCCAGTAGTATAGCACAGGGAAACTCCTACGAGCAGTACTTC,CASSIAQGNSYEQYF
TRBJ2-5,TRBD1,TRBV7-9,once,TGTGCCAGCAGCCGCCGGGACAGGGGGGAAGAGGAAGAGACCCAGTACTTC,CASSRRDRGEEEETQYF
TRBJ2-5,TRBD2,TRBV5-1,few,TGCGCCAGCAGCTTGGAGGGAGGGGAGACCCAGTACTTC,CASSLEGGETQYF
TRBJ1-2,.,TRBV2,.,TGTGCCAGCAGTGGTACAGGGAACACCTTC,CASSGTGNTF
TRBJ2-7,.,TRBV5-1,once,TGCGCCAGCAGACAGGGTATCTACGAGCAGTACTTC,CASRQGIYEQYF
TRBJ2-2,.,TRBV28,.,TGTGCCAGCAACGGGCCGAACACCGGGGAGCTGTTTTTT,CASNGPNTGELFF
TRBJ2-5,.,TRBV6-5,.,TGTGCCAGCAGTTACTCGAGGGCAGCTCAAGAGACCCAGTACTTC,CASSYSRAAQETQYF
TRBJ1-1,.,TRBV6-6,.,TGTGCCAGCAGTTACGAGGACCGAAGAGGAGCTTTCTTT,CASSYEDRRGAFF
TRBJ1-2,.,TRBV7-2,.,TGTGCCAGCAGCTCACGGACAGTGAACTATGGCTACACCTTC,CASSSRTVNYGYTF
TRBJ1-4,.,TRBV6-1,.,TGTGCCAGCAGTGAATCCGGGAGGGAAAAACTGTTTTTT,CASSESGREKLFF
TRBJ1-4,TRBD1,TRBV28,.,TGTGCCAGCCCCTCTGGACAGGGAGAAGTTGCAACTAATGAAAAACTGTTTTTT,CASPSGQGEVATNEKLFF
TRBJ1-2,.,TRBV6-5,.,TGTGCCAGCAGTAAATCAGGGGCCCTCTATGGCTACACCTTC,CASSKSGALYGYTF
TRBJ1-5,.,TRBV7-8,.,TGTGCCAGCAGCATGGACAGTAATCAGCCCCAGCATTTT,CASSMDSNQPQHF
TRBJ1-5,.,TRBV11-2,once,TGTGCCAGCAGCCCGGGACATTTTAACGCTCAGCCCCAGCATTTT,CASSPGHFNAQPQHF
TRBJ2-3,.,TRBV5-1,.,TGCGCCAGCAGATCTACCGGGACGAGGGCAGATACGCAGTATTTT,CASRSTGTRADTQYF